This T cell receptor (beta chain) was retrieved from a study of OX40 agonist ivuxolimab in advanced cancers. Study background: Patients achieving partial responses numbered three: one hepatocellular carcinoma case and two cutaneous melanoma cases.

The V segment lost 5 bases and the J segment 0 bases; nucleotides outside the gene matches: 4. This CDR3 contains 15 residues. CDR1 is SGHTA and CDR2 is FQGNSA in the germline V gene. Method: immunoSEQ multiplex PCR; TCRdb's copy keeps in-frame clones and lacks some. The sample contains about 69,000 clones, about 84% of which appear only once. As concerns this clone: Its antigen is not known.

Whole-study findings and limits: Compared with CD4+, CD8+ T cells on average had more expanded clones.

Sequences were derived from CD4+ or CD8+ T cells sorted from blood, sampled in a trial of the OX40 agonist ivuxolimab. The chain has TRBV7-2 and TRBJ2-4, with TRBD2 matching over 7 bases. The source is an adult with an advanced solid tumor such as melanoma, head and neck, liver or kidney cancer. The CDR3 spells CASSASGVAKNIQYF. The CDR3 DNA reads as TGTGCCAGCAGCGCCAGCGGGGTAGCCAAAAACATTCAGTACTTC.